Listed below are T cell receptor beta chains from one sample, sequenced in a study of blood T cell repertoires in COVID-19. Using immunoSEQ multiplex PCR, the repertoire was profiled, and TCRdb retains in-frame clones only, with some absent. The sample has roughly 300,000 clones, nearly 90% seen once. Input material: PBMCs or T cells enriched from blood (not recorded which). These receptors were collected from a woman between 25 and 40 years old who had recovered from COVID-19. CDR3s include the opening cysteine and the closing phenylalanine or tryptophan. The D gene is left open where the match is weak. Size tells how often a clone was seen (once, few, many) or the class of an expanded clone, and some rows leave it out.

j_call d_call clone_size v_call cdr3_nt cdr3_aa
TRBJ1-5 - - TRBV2 TGTGCCAGCAGCCGGGAAAATAGCAATCAGCCCCAGCATTTT CASSRENSNQPQHF
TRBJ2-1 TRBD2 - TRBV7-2 TGTGCGAAAGCTTATTATAGCGGGGGGGCTCATGAGCAGTTCTTC CAKAYYSGGAHEQFF
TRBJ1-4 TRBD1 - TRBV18 TGTGCCAGCTCCCGGGACAGGGCCCCGGGTGAAAAACTGTTTTTT CASSRDRAPGEKLFF
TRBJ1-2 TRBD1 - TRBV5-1 TGCGCCAGCAGCTTGGGACAGCCCAGGGGGGGCTACACCTTC CASSLGQPRGGYTF
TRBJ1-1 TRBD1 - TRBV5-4 TGTGCCAGCAGCCCTACAGGGGTTTTAAACACTGAAGCTTTCTTT CASSPTGVLNTEAFF
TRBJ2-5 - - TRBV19 TGTGCCAGTAGTATAGATCTCGGTGGGGGGGAGACCCAGTACTTC CASSIDLGGGETQYF
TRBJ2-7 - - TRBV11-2 TGTGCCAGCAGCTTCTCCAGGGGGGAAGTCTACGAGCAGTACTTC CASSFSRGEVYEQYF
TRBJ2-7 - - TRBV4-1 TGCGCCAGCAGCCAAGAGTCCCTAGCGCGAGAGCAGTACTTC CASSQESLAREQYF
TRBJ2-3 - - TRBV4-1 TGCGCCAGCAGCCACCGGACTACCAAGACCTCGACAGATACGCAGTATTTT CASSHRTTKTSTDTQYF
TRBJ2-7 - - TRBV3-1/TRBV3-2 TGTGCCAGCAGCCCAAAAACCGGGACGGGGACTTACGAGCAGTACTTC CASSPKTGTGTYEQYF
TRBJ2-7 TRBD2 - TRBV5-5 TGTGCCAGCTTCGGGAGGGGTAGCTACGAGCAGTACTTC CASFGRGSYEQYF
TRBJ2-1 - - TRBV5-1 TGCGCCAGCAGCTTAAAACCAGCGGGCTCCTACAATGAGCAGTTCTTC CASSLKPAGSYNEQFF
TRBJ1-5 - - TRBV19 TGTGCCAGTAGTGACACCAGCAATCAGCCCCAGCATTTT CASSDTSNQPQHF
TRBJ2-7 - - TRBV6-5 TGTGCCAGCACCTCGAGTGGAGGGAGCTCCTACGAGCAGTACTTC CASTSSGGSSYEQYF
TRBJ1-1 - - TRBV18 TGTGCCAGCTCACCTGGACAGAGCGACGCTGAAGCTTTCTTT CASSPGQSDAEAFF
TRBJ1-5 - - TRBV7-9 TGTGCCAGCAGCCGCGTCGGCGGAAATCAGCCCCAGCATTTT CASSRVGGNQPQHF
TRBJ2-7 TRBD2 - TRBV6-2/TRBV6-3 TGTGCCAGCACCCCTTCCCCGGGGGGGTCCTACGAGCAGTACTTC CASTPSPGGSYEQYF
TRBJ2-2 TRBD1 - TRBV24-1 TGTGCCACCAGTGATAAGGGACAGGGGTATGCCGGGGAGCTGTTTTTT CATSDKGQGYAGELFF
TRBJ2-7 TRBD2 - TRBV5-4 TGTGCCAGCAGCTCGCGGCCTAGCGGGGTCTACGAGCAGTACTTC CASSSRPSGVYEQYF
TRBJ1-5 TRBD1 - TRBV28 TGTGCCAGCAGTTTGTGGCAGGGGGAGGGCAATCAGCCCCAGCATTTT CASSLWQGEGNQPQHF
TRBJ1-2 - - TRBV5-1 TGCGCCAGCAGCTTGGAACGCCGGCAGGGGTTAGCTAACTATGGCTACACCTTC CASSLERRQGLANYGYTF
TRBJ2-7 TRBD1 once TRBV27 TGTGCCAGCAGATTCACAGGGGTTTATTCCTACGAGCAGTACTTC CASRFTGVYSYEQYF
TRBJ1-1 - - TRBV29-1 TGCAGCCCGGGGCGGTACATGAACACTGAAGCTTTCTTT CSPGRYMNTEAFF
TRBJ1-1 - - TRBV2 TGTGCCAGCGGGACGGAGGGGAACACTGAAGCTTTCTTT CASGTEGNTEAFF
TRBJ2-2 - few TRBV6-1 TGTGCCAGCAGTGAAGCAACTTCTGGGGAGCTGTTTTTT CASSEATSGELFF
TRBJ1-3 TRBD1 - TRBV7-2 TGTGCCAGCAGCTTTCGACAGGGTAGAAACACCATATATTTT CASSFRQGRNTIYF
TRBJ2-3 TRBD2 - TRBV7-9 TGTGCCAGCAGCCACCTAGCGGGGGGGACAGATACGCAGTATTTT CASSHLAGGTDTQYF
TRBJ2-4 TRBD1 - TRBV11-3 TGTGCCAGCAGCTTAGAGACAGGGGGGTCCTTTGACATAGCCAAAAACATTCAGTACTTC CASSLETGGSFDIAKNIQYF
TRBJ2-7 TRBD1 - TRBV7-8 TGTGCCAGCAGCACGGCCGGGACAGGTGGCGAGCAGTACTTC CASSTAGTGGEQYF
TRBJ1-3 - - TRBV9 TGTGCCAGCAGCGTAGAATCGGTGTCTGGAAACACCATATATTTT CASSVESVSGNTIYF
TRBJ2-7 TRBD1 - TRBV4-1 TGCGCCAGCAGCCAAGTAGGACAGGCCGCCTTTGAGGAGCAGTACTTC CASSQVGQAAFEEQYF
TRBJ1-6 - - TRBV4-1 TGCGCCAGCAGCCAGGACGCGGGGGTAGGTTCACCCCTCCACTTT CASSQDAGVGSPLHF
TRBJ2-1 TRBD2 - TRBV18 TGTGCCAGCTCCCCCGGGACTAGCGGGTCCTACAATGAGCAGTTCTTC CASSPGTSGSYNEQFF
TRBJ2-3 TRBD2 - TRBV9 TGTGCCAGCAGCGCGAGCGGGGGGGCCCTGGATACGCAGTATTTT CASSASGGALDTQYF
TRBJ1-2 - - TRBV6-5 TGTGCCAGCAGTTACTCGAAAGGGGCTTATGGCTACACCTTC CASSYSKGAYGYTF
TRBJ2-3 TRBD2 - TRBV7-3 TGTGCCAGCAGCTTCCTAGCGGGGGAGGCAGATACGCAGTATTTT CASSFLAGEADTQYF
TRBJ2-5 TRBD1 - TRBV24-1 TGTGCCACCAGTGACCCCGGACAGGGCGAGACCCAGTACTTC CATSDPGQGETQYF
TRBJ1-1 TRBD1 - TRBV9 TGTGCCAGCAGCCAGGACAGGTTCGGCACTGAAGCTTTCTTT CASSQDRFGTEAFF
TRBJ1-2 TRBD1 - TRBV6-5 TGTGCCAGCAGTCAAAAGGGGGCAGTCTATGGCTACACCTTC CASSQKGAVYGYTF
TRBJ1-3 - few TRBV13 TGTGCCAGCAGCTTAGGCCTACGGGTTCGCTCTGGAAACACCATATATTTT CASSLGLRVRSGNTIYF
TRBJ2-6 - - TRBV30 TGTGCCTGGAGTGTACATGGTCGCGGGGCCAACGTCCTGACTTTC CAWSVHGRGANVLTF
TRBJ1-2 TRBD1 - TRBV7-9 TGTGCCAGCAGCTCTAACTTTCTTGACAGGGGCGCCTATGGCTACACCTTC CASSSNFLDRGAYGYTF
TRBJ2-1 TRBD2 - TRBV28 TGTGCCAGCAGTGCCCACAGCGGGGGGGCATATGAGCAGTTCTTC CASSAHSGGAYEQFF
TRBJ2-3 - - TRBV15 TGTGCCACCAGCAGAGATCGGTGGGATACGCAGTATTTT CATSRDRWDTQYF
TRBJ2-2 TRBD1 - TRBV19 TGTGCCAGTAGTAGAGAGACAGGGTGGTTACCCGGGGAGCTGTTTTTT CASSRETGWLPGELFF
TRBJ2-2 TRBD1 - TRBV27 TGTGCCAGCAGTCTCCCAGGGGGCTCAAACACCGGGGAGCTGTTTTTT CASSLPGGSNTGELFF
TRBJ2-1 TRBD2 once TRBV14 TGTGCCAGCAGCCAAGAACGGACTAGCGGTTACAATGAGCAGTTCTTC CASSQERTSGYNEQFF
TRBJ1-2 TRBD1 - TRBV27 TGTGCCAGCAGTAGGGGACAGACTTACTATGGCTACACCTTC CASSRGQTYYGYTF
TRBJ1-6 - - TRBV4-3 TGCGCCAGCAGCCAAGATCCAGGGGTAAATTCACCCCTCCACTTT CASSQDPGVNSPLHF
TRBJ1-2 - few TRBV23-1 TGCGCCAGCAGTCAACGGCAGGGTGAGTGTTATGGCTACACCTTC CASSQRQGECYGYTF
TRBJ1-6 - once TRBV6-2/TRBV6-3 TGTGCCAGCAGTTACCGGGAAAATTCACCCCTCCACTTT CASSYRENSPLHF
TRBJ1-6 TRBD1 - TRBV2 TGTGCCAGCAGCTCGGACAGGGTGGGAAATTCACCCCTCCACTTT CASSSDRVGNSPLHF
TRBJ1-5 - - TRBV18 TGTGCCAGCTCACCAAGCGCCACCAATCAGCCCCAGCATTTT CASSPSATNQPQHF
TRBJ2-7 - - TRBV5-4 TGTGCCAGCAGCACGGCCGGGGGAAAGTACGAGCAGTACTTC CASSTAGGKYEQYF
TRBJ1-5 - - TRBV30 TGTGCCTGGAGTGCCGGGAGGCATCAGCCCCAGCATTTT CAWSAGRHQPQHF